This TCR beta chain originates from a study of CD8+CD57+ T cells in acquired aplastic anemia. About this clonotype itself: Its antigen is unknown.

An expansion of CD8+CD57+ cells by flow cytometry had been shown in patients chosen for sequencing. With no exception, the patients had severe acquired aplastic anemia. Sampling of blood occurred while the patients had still received no therapy. General observations from the study: Between patients and controls, over 25 CD8+ CDR3 sequences were found in common. Patients and controls had CD8+ Simpson's diversity values that were not significantly distinct.

From germline, CDR1 is SNHLY and CDR2 FYNNEI. CDR3 length: 14 amino acids. V was shortened by 5 bases and J by 8 bases, with 13 bases between the two germline ends. The TCR beta profiling, which covered VDJ combination and CDR3 sequence, was carried out using genomic DNA as the template. TCRdb used MiXCR to reprocess the reads, holding one entry per CDR3 protein. The data hold 120,000 or so distinct CDR3 sequences, with over 30% observed a single time. This rearrangement joins TRBV2 to TRBJ1-6; D gene uncertain. Sequenced sample: sorted CD4+, CD8+, or CD8+CD57+ T cells (not recorded which) from PBMCs. The sequence was obtained from a human donor with aplastic anemia. CDR3 sequence reads: CASSLYGLDSPLHF. CDR3 nucleotides: TGTGCCAGCAGTCTCTATGGGTTGGATTCACCCCTCCACTTT.